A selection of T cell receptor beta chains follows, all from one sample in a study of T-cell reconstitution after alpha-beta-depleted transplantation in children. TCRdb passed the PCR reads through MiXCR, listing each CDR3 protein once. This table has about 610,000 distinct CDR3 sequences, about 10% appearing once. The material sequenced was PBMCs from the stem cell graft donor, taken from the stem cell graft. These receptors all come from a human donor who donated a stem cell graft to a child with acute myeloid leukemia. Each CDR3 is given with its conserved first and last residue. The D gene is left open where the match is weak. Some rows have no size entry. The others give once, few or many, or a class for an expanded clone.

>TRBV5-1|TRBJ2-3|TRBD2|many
TGCGCCAGCAGCTTGAGGGCTAGCGGGGGAAAGGATACGCAGTATTTT
CASSLRASGGKDTQYF
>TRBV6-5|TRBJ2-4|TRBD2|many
TGTGCCAGCAGTCCGGGACTAGTTGGCAAAAACATTCAGTACTTC
CASSPGLVGKNIQYF
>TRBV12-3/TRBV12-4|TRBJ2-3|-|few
TGTGCCAGCAGTTTAGCGCTCGGCCTCGGGGATACGCAGTATTTT
CASSLALGLGDTQYF
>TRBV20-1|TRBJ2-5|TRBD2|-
TGCAGTGCTAGAGATCTACTAGCGGGAGGCCGGTACCAAGAGACCCAGTACTTC
CSARDLLAGGRYQETQYF
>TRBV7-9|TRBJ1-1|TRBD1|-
TGTGCCAGCAGCTTCGGACAGGGGGAGGGCCGAGCTTTCTTT
CASSFGQGEGRAFF
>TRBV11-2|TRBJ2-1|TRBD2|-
TGTGCCAGCAGCTTGACTAGCGGTCTAAATGAGCAGTTCTTC
CASSLTSGLNEQFF
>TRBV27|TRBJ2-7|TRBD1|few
TGTGCCGTCCAAAGGACAGGGTACGAGCAGTACTTC
CAVQRTGYEQYF
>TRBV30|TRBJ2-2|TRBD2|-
TGTGCCTGGAAAAGGGTAGCGGGGGGACTCAACACCGGGGAGCTGTTTTTT
CAWKRVAGGLNTGELFF
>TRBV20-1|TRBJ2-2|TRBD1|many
TGCAGTGCTAGAGACACAGGGGGCTTTGGGGAGCTGTTTTTT
CSARDTGGFGELFF
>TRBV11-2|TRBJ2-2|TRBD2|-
TGTGCCAGCAGCTTAAAGTCTGGGATCGGGACTAGCGCCGGGGAGCTGTTTTTT
CASSLKSGIGTSAGELFF
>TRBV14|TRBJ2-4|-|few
TGTGCCAGCAGCCAAGCTAGAAACATTCAGTACTTC
CASSQARNIQYF
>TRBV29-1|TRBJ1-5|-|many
TGCAGCGTTGCGGCCCAGACAGGGCCCCAGCATTTT
CSVAAQTGPQHF
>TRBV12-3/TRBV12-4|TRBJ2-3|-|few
TGTGCCAGCAGTTTATCAGGGATTAGCCCCGCGGATACGCAGTATTTT
CASSLSGISPADTQYF
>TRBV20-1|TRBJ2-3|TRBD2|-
TGCAGTGAGTTAAGCGGGAGTCGTGATACGCAGTATTTT
CSELSGSRDTQYF
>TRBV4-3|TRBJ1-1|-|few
TGCGCCAGCAGCCAATCTAGGGCCACTGAAGCTTTCTTT
CASSQSRATEAFF
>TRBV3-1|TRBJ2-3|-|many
TGTGCCAGCAGCCAAGGCGCGGGAAGCACAGATACGCAGTATTTT
CASSQGAGSTDTQYF
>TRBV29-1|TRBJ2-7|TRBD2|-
TGCAGCGTTGTCAGCGGGAGTCGGTACGAGCAGTACTTC
CSVVSGSRYEQYF
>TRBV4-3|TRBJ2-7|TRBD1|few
TGCGCCAGCAGCCACCGACAGGGGCCACACGAGCAGTACTTC
CASSHRQGPHEQYF
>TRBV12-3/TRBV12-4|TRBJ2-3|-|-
TGTGCCAGCGGAAAAACAGATACGCAGTATTTT
CASGKTDTQYF
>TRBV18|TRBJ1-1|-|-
TGTGCCAGCTCACCACTATCGGAGAACACTGAAGCTTTCTTT
CASSPLSENTEAFF
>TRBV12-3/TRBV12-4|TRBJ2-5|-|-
TGTGCCAGCGGTTTAAAGGGAGAGACCCAGTACTTC
CASGLKGETQYF
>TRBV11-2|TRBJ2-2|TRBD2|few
TGTGCCAGCAGCTTACGGTCGGGCCCCCGACTAGCGGGATGGTCCGGGGAGCTGTTTTTT
CASSLRSGPRLAGWSGELFF